The 7 T cell receptor beta chains below were found in one sample sequenced in a study of blood T cell repertoires in COVID-19. Data came from immunoSEQ multiplex PCR; TCRdb stores just in-frame clones and leaves some out. The sample consists of 200,000 to 250,000 clones, approximately 77% of them appearing once. Sequencing input: peripheral blood. These receptors all stem from a woman of 80 years or more with acute or convalescent COVID-19.

This clone has only one observation. V gene TRBV2 combines with J gene TRBJ2-7; tentatively, D is TRBD2 (6 bases). Trimming stripped 8 bases from V and 2 bases from J, with 16 bases between. Germline V gene lookup returns CDR1 SNHLY and CDR2 FYNNEI. The CDR3 is made up of 14 amino acids. The CDR3 bases are TGTGCCAGCTGGGGGGTGCCCCGGGCCTACGAGCAGTACTTC. As protein: CASWGVPRAYEQYF.

On this clone itself: Within the sample, other DNA sequences also encode this same CDR3. The chain combines TRBV7-9 with TRBJ1-1, with D perhaps TRBD1 (5 bases). V lost 3 bases to trimming and J lost 2 bases, with 10 bases between them. The CDR3 has 14 amino acids. Germline V gene sequence: CDR1 SEHNR, CDR2 FQNEAQ (reference sequence). DNA of the CDR3: TGTGCCAGCAGCTTTCAGCAGGGAAACACTGAAGCTTTCTTT. This encodes CASSFQQGNTEAFF. Together with reference TRBV7-9 and TRBJ1-1, the CDR3 gives the full variable domain: DTGVSQNPRHKITKRGQNVTFRCDPISEHNRLYWYRQTLGQGPEFLTYFQNEAQLEKSRLLSDRFSAERPKGSFSTLEIQRTEQGDSAMYLCASSFQQGNTEAFFGQGTRLTVV.

The genes are TRBV6-6 and TRBJ2-3; D possibly corresponds to TRBD2 (5 bases). The CDR3 spans 16 residues. CDR1 MNHNY and CDR2 SVGAGI come from the germline V gene (reference sequence). V lost 3 bases, J lost 1 base, and 14 bases lay in between. The chain's CDR3 is CASSYGEGIGTDTQYF. CDR3 nucleotides: TGTGCCAGCAGTTATGGTGAGGGTATTGGCACAGATACGCAGTATTTT.

The rearrangement joins TRBV5-1 to TRBJ2-3; D perhaps matches TRBD2 (6 bases). The CDR3 extends over 15 amino acids. The V end was cut by 4 bases, the J end by 1 base, with 13 bases between. Per the germline V gene, CDR1 is SGHRS and CDR2 is YFSETQ. CDR3: CASSTWGVRTDTQYF. CDR3 bases: TGCGCCAGCAGCACCTGGGGGGTCCGCACAGATACGCAGTATTTT.

CDR3 nucleotide sequence: TGTGCTAGTGGTTTGGCTCTCGGGGGGGCCACAGAGACCCAGTACTTC. Protein product: CASGLALGGATETQYF. V usage is TRBV12-5 and J usage is TRBJ2-5; the match to TRBD2 covers 8 bases. Germline CDR1 reads LGHNT; CDR2 reads FRNRAP. The trim removed 1 base at V and 4 bases at J, leaving 8 bases unmatched. The CDR3 extends over 16 amino acids.

This chain joins TRBV2 and TRBJ1-5, with TRBD1 matching 10 bases. The CDR3 is made up of 15 amino acids. V lost 6 bases, J lost 4 bases, and 6 bases stayed unmatched. The V gene's germline CDR1 is SNHLY and CDR2 FYNNEI. The CDR3 DNA reads TGTGCCAGCAGGGGCTGGGACAGGGGAAATCAGCCCCAGCATTTT. Protein: CASRGWDRGNQPQHF.

The table lists this clone with a few counts. The CDR3 nucleotides read TGTGCCAGCAGCAATCTCTCGGGGATTTACTCTGGAAACACCATATATTTT. Its translation: CASSNLSGIYSGNTIYF. The V call is TRBV7-9, the J call TRBJ1-3, with D unclear. V was shortened by 5 bases and J by 0 bases, with 17 bases between the two germline ends. Germline assignment: CDR1 SEHNR and CDR2 FQNEAQ (reference sequence). This CDR3 comprises 17 residues.